The 25 T cell receptor beta chains in this list originate from one sample, sequenced in a study of blood T cell repertoires in COVID-19. The data were produced by immunoSEQ multiplex PCR, yet TCRdb's version contains in-frame clones alone and is incomplete. Of 130,000 or so clones in the sample, about 80% were seen once. Sequences were obtained from PBMCs or T cells enriched from blood (not recorded which). These receptors were obtained from a man aged 35 to 55 with acute COVID-19.

V is TRBV3-1 (or the pseudogene TRBV3-2) and J is TRBJ2-1, with TRBD2 matching over 7 bases. J was trimmed by 7 bases and V by 4 bases; bases with no gene match: 7. Germline loops: CDR1 LGHDT, CDR2 YNNKEL (reference sequence). The CDR3 extends over 14 amino acids. CDR3 nucleotide sequence: TGTGCCAGCAGCCCCCGGGACTATCGGAATGAGCAGTTCTTC. Translation gives CASSPRDYRNEQFF.

This chain uses TRBV6-4 with TRBJ1-5; D not resolved. CDR3 length equals 14 residues. V was pared by 4 bases and J by 5 bases, with 12 bases between. Germline CDR1 and CDR2: MRHNA and SNTAGT. The DNA for the CDR3 is TGTGCCAGCAGTGTCTTTGACGGGGATCAGCCCCAGCATTTT. As protein: CASSVFDGDQPQHF.

The chain uses TRBV2 and TRBJ2-5; 12 bases fit TRBD1. After removal of 5 bases from V and 5 bases from J, the junction contained 9 bases not matched to a gene. Germline loops: CDR1 SNHLY, CDR2 FYNNEI. The CDR3 spans 16 residues. The CDR3 nucleotides are TGTGCCAGCAGTCTACCGGGACAGGGGGCGGCGGAGACCCAGTACTTC. Encoded protein: CASSLPGQGAAETQYF.

The chain carries TRBV2 and TRBJ1-2; 7 bases are shared with TRBD1. This CDR3 comprises 15 residues. The V gene end was trimmed by 0 bases and the J gene end by 2 bases; junction bases not matched to a gene: 3. Germline CDR1 and CDR2: SNHLY and FYNNEI. The CDR3 protein is CASSEAGQVNYGYTF. Here the CDR3 DNA reads TGTGCCAGCAGTGAAGCAGGACAGGTGAACTATGGCTACACCTTC.

The chain couples TRBV28 to TRBJ1-6, with a possible D match to TRBD1 (5 bases). V was clipped by 4 bases and J by 3 bases, with 13 bases between them. This CDR3 is 16 amino acids long. CDR1 and CDR2 from the germline V gene are MDHEN and SYDVKM. The CDR3 protein is CASSSGGFNYNSPLHF. Written as DNA, the CDR3 is TGTGCCAGCAGTTCCGGGGGGTTTAACTATAATTCACCCCTCCACTTT.

This clone came up a few times. The chain combines TRBV7-2 with TRBJ2-7, with 9 bases matching TRBD2. Germline V gives CDR1 SGHTA, CDR2 FQGNSA. Trimming at V came to 5 bases and at J to 1 base, leaving 6 bases not matched to a gene. There are 15 residues in the CDR3. CDR3: CASSPTSGPSYEQYF. CDR3 coding DNA: TGTGCCAGCAGCCCTACTAGCGGGCCTTCCTACGAGCAGTACTTC.

The genes are TRBV9 and TRBJ1-2; 8 bases are shared with TRBD1. CDR3 length equals 12 residues. Trimming removed 3 bases from V and 8 bases from J; junction bases left unmatched: 3. CDR1 SGDLS and CDR2 YYNGEE come from the germline V gene. CDR3 protein: CASSAGGAGYTF. The CDR3 region has the DNA TGTGCCAGCAGCGCAGGGGGCGCAGGCTACACCTTC.

This chain joins TRBV5-1 and TRBJ2-3; 13 nucleotides match TRBD2. Germline CDR1 is SGHRS and CDR2 is YFSETQ. The junction had 5 bases not matched to a gene; V was cut back by 3 bases and J by 4 bases. This CDR3 has 16 residues. CDR3 DNA sequence: TGCGCCAGCAGCTCACTAGCGGGGGGGAGAGCAGATACGCAGTATTTT. Its protein product is CASSSLAGGRADTQYF.

The genes are TRBV30 and TRBJ1-5, with D perhaps TRBD1 (5 bases). The CDR3 length is 13 residues. Per germline, CDR1 GTSNPN and CDR2 SVGIG (reference sequence). The germline V and J ends were trimmed by 1 base and 8 bases, with 12 bases remaining between them. CDR3 in DNA: TGTGCCTGGAGTGGGAGGGGCGGAGAGCCCCAGCATTTT. Translating gives CAWSGRGGEPQHF.

This clone was detected a few times. This chain connects TRBV27 to TRBJ2-5; 11 positions match TRBD1. This CDR3 contains 13 residues. Germline CDR1 MNHEY, CDR2 SMNVEV (reference sequence). Trimming cost V 7 bases and J 9 bases; bases outside gene matches: 7. In DNA form, the CDR3 reads TGTGCCAGCACCCGGACAGGGGGCGAAGCCCAGTACTTC. Protein: CASTRTGGEAQYF.

This sequence joins TRBV5-1 and TRBJ2-1, with D possibly TRBD2 on 6 matching bases. V shed 1 base and J shed 6 bases, with 17 bases lying between them. Per germline, CDR1 SGHRS and CDR2 YFSETQ. This CDR3 is built from 16 residues. The CDR3 region is CASSLLRGGAFNEQFF. CDR3 DNA sequence: TGCGCCAGCAGCTTGTTGAGGGGCGGGGCCTTCAATGAGCAGTTCTTC.

The chain combines TRBV4-2 with TRBJ2-3; the match to TRBD2 covers 7 bases. Trimming took 4 bases from V and 4 from J; bases not matched to a gene: 11. The germline V gene encodes CDR1 LGHNA and CDR2 YNFKEQ. The CDR3 spans 16 residues. The CDR3 loop is CASSPPVGGGADTQYF. The CDR3 bases are TGTGCCAGCAGCCCCCCGGTGGGTGGGGGGGCAGATACGCAGTATTTT.

The chain employs TRBV12-3 or TRBV12-4 and TRBJ1-5; D gene unclear. V lost 6 bases, J lost 5 bases, and 11 bases lay in between. The CDR3 totals 13 residues. The CDR3 reads CASRSRHDQPQHF. The CDR3 DNA follows: TGTGCCAGCAGGAGCAGGCATGATCAGCCCCAGCATTTT.

The genes are TRBV10-3 and TRBJ1-1; D uncertain. The CDR3 is made up of 15 amino acids. V was clipped by 4 bases and J by 0 bases, with 12 bases between them. Germline V CDR1 and CDR2: ENHRY, SYGVKD. CDR3 residues: CAISARATMNTEAFF. The CDR3 region has the DNA TGTGCCATCAGTGCGCGTGCCACCATGAACACTGAAGCTTTCTTT.

In nucleotides, the CDR3 is TGTGCCAGCGCTACAGACTACGAGCAGTACTTC. Its protein product is CASATDYEQYF. V gene TRBV6-5 combines with J gene TRBJ2-7, with unresolved D. The germline CDR1 and CDR2 sequences are MNHEY and SVGAGI. The CDR3 is 11 residues long. Trimming pared 8 bases from V and 3 bases from J, leaving 8 bases between.

The chain uses TRBV20-1 and TRBJ2-2; D might be TRBD1 (5 bases). V shed 3 bases and J shed 0 bases, with 11 bases lying between them. The germline V gene encodes CDR1 DFQATT and CDR2 SNEGSKA (reference sequence). The CDR3 length is 15 residues. CDR3 sequence (DNA): TGCAGTGCTAGTGAGCAGGGCCCGAACACCGGGGAGCTGTTTTTT. It is translated as CSASEQGPNTGELFF.

The genes are TRBV6-5 and TRBJ2-7; TRBD2 agrees at 11 bases. Germline V gene sequence: CDR1 MNHEY, CDR2 SVGAGI. This CDR3 is 16 amino acids long. J lost 4 bases, V lost 0 bases, and 5 bases had no gene match. The DNA for the CDR3 is TGTGCCAGCAGTTACTCGATAGTAGCGGGAGGGTACGAGCAGTACTTC. Its translation is CASSYSIVAGGYEQYF.

The chain joins TRBV4-2 to TRBJ2-7; D may be TRBD1 (6 bases). The V and J ends lost 3 bases and 3 bases respectively, with 21 bases between them. Looked up from germline, CDR1 is LGHNA and CDR2 is YNFKEQ. The CDR3 length is 17 residues. The CDR3 sequence is CASSHRGRQELGYEQYF. For the CDR3, the DNA is TGTGCCAGCAGCCACAGAGGAAGACAGGAATTGGGCTACGAGCAGTACTTC.

The rearrangement uses TRBV19 and TRBJ1-1; possibly TRBD1 for D (6 bases). The CDR3 has 14 amino acids. The V end was cut by 4 bases, the J end by 10 bases, with 19 bases between. Germline-derived CDR1 and CDR2 are LNHDA and SQIVND (reference sequence). This CDR3 is CASSTGTRNLGAFF. The CDR3 DNA is TGTGCCAGTAGTACCGGGACACGAAATCTCGGAGCTTTCTTT.

V and J are TRBV28 and TRBJ2-3; TRBD2 agrees at 7 bases. With V trimmed by 3 bases and J by 2 bases, 8 bases remained unmatched. Germline V gives CDR1 MDHEN, CDR2 SYDVKM. CDR3 size: 16 residues. The CDR3 coding sequence is TGTGCCAGCAGTTTTCCCTGGACTAGTTCCACAGATACGCAGTATTTT. Translated: CASSFPWTSSTDTQYF. The entire variable domain, with the rest obtained from reference TRBV28 and TRBJ2-3, is as follows: DVKVTQSSRYLVKRTGEKVFLECVQDMDHENMFWYRQDPGLGLRLIYFSYDVKMKEKGDIPEGYSVSREKKERFSLILESASTNQTSMYLCASSFPWTSSTDTQYFGPGTRLTVL.

V is TRBV2 and J is TRBJ2-5, with D maybe TRBD1 (6 bases). This CDR3 contains 14 residues. Per the germline V gene, CDR1 is SNHLY and CDR2 is FYNNEI. With 7 bases removed from V and 5 bases from J, the gap between germline ends came to 17 bases. CDR3 region: CASTGDRGGETQYF. The DNA for the CDR3 is TGTGCCAGCACGGGCGATCGTGGGGGCGAGACCCAGTACTTC.

This clone was picked up one time. The chain uses TRBV24-1 and TRBJ1-2, with 10 bases aligning to TRBD1. Per germline, CDR1 KGHDR and CDR2 SFDVKD. The V gene end was trimmed by 4 bases and the J gene end by 3 bases; junction bases not matched to a gene: 4. This CDR3 region has 15 residues. Here the CDR3 DNA reads TGTGCCACCAGTGACCCCGGGACAGGGGACTATGGCTACACCTTC. It translates to CATSDPGTGDYGYTF.

The chain has TRBV19 and TRBJ1-6, with D possibly matching TRBD1 (5 bases). The CDR3 length is 17 residues. Per the germline V gene, CDR1 is LNHDA and CDR2 is SQIVND (reference sequence). Between the trimmed V and J ends, which lost 5 bases and 6 bases, there was a span of 20 bases. CDR3 sequence reads: CASSPTRLGGRNSPLHF. CDR3 DNA: TGTGCCAGTAGTCCGACGCGTTTGGGGGGACGTAATTCACCCCTCCACTTT.

The V call is TRBV3-1 (or the pseudogene TRBV3-2), the J call TRBJ2-1; D is possibly TRBD2 (5 bases). Germline assignment: CDR1 LGHDT and CDR2 YNNKEL (reference sequence). CDR3 length: 16 residues. V was clipped by 0 bases and J by 8 bases, with 17 bases between them. The CDR3 loop reads CASSQDRGLARDEQFF. CDR3 in DNA: TGTGCCAGCAGCCAAGATCGGGGTCTCGCTAGGGATGAGCAGTTCTTC.

J is TRBJ2-7 and V is TRBV27; D is ambiguous. This CDR3 contains 16 residues. CDR1 is MNHEY and CDR2 is SMNVEV in the germline V gene (reference sequence). Trimming took off 6 bases at V and 3 bases at J, with 21 bases between the two ends. The CDR3 DNA reads TGTGCCAGCAGCCCCTACCTTTGGTCCCAATTCTACGAGCAGTACTTC. Protein: CASSPYLWSQFYEQYF.